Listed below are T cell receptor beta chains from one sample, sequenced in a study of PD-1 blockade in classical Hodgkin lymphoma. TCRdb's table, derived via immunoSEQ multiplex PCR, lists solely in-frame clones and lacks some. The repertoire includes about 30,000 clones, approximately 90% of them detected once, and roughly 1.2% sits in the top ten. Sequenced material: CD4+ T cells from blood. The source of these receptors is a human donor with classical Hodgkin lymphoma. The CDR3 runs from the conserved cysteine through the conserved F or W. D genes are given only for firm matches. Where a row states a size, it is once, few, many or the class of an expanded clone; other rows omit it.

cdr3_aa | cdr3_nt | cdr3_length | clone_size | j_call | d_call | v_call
CASSIGVQPQHF | TGTGCCAGTAGTATAGGGGTTCAGCCCCAGCATTTT | 12 | - | TRBJ1-5 | - | TRBV19
CASSVIRRAGSYGYTF | - | 16 | - | TRBJ1-2 | - | TRBV19
CAINELAGDNEQFF | TGTGCCATCAATGAACTAGCGGGAGACAATGAGCAGTTCTTC | 14 | - | TRBJ2-1 | TRBD2 | TRBV10-3
CASSPPVGGGRAYNEQFF | TGTGCCAGCTCACCACCGGTTGGAGGGGGGAGGGCCTACAATGAGCAGTTCTTC | 18 | - | TRBJ2-1 | - | TRBV18
CATSARTGPTYEQYF | TGTGCCACCAGCGCTCGGACAGGACCTACCTACGAGCAGTACTTC | 15 | - | TRBJ2-7 | TRBD1 | TRBV15
CASNRRNTGELFF | TGTGCCAGCAATCGTCGGAACACCGGGGAGCTGTTTTTT | 13 | - | TRBJ2-2 | - | TRBV6-1
CAISPTNQPQHF | TGTGCCATCAGTCCGACCAATCAGCCCCAGCATTTT | 12 | - | TRBJ1-5 | - | TRBV10-3
CASSIPTEDTEAFF | TGTGCCAGTAGTATCCCTACAGAAGACACTGAAGCTTTCTTT | 14 | few | TRBJ1-1 | - | TRBV19
CASSLAARETQYF | TGTGCTAGCAGCTTAGCGGCGCGGGAGACCCAGTACTTC | 13 | - | TRBJ2-5 | - | TRBV7-7
CASSLEQLNQPQHF | TGTGCCAGCAGCTTGGAACAACTCAATCAGCCCCAGCATTTT | 14 | few | TRBJ1-5 | - | TRBV5-8
CASSGEGREGRYEQFF | TGTGCCAGCAGCGGGGAGGGGCGGGAGGGCCGTTACGAGCAGTTCTTC | 16 | - | TRBJ2-1 | TRBD2 | TRBV5-8
CASSEATTVNTEAFF | TGTGCCAGCAGTGAAGCTACTACGGTGAACACTGAAGCTTTCTTT | 15 | - | TRBJ1-1 | - | TRBV6-1
CASSFHGVGTYEQYF | TGTGCCAGCAGTTTCCACGGGGTCGGAACCTACGAGCAGTACTTC | 15 | - | TRBJ2-7 | - | TRBV28
CASIGSFNYGYTF | TGTGCCAGCATAGGCAGCTTTAACTATGGCTACACCTTC | 13 | - | TRBJ1-2 | - | TRBV28
CASSTSGREGEQFF | TGTGCCAGCAGCACTAGCGGGAGGGAAGGTGAGCAGTTCTTC | 14 | - | TRBJ2-1 | TRBD2 | TRBV2
CASSISNQPQHF | TGTGCCAGCAGCATTAGCAATCAGCCCCAGCATTTT | 12 | - | TRBJ1-5 | - | TRBV28
CASSDPDRPTQPQHF | TGTGCCAGCAGCGACCCTGACAGACCTACTCAGCCCCAGCATTTT | 15 | few | TRBJ1-5 | - | TRBV6-6
CASSPLKINTEAFF | TGTGCCAGCAGCCCACTCAAAATCAACACTGAAGCTTTCTTT | 14 | few | TRBJ1-1 | - | TRBV7-2
CASSLVGGRAPGYTF | TGTGCCAGCAGCTTAGTTGGGGGCCGGGCTCCTGGCTACACCTTC | 15 | once | TRBJ1-2 | - | TRBV5-6
CASSVGGPLNTEAFF | TGTGCCAGCAGCGTAGGAGGACCCTTGAACACTGAAGCTTTCTTT | 15 | - | TRBJ1-1 | - | TRBV9
CASSGLAGGPRANEQFF | TGTGCCAGCAGTGGACTAGCGGGAGGGCCGAGGGCCAATGAGCAGTTCTTC | 17 | - | TRBJ2-1 | TRBD2 | TRBV6-1
CASSSGVGTEAFF | TGTGCCAGCAGCTCAGGGGTTGGGACTGAAGCTTTCTTT | 13 | - | TRBJ1-1 | - | TRBV11-3